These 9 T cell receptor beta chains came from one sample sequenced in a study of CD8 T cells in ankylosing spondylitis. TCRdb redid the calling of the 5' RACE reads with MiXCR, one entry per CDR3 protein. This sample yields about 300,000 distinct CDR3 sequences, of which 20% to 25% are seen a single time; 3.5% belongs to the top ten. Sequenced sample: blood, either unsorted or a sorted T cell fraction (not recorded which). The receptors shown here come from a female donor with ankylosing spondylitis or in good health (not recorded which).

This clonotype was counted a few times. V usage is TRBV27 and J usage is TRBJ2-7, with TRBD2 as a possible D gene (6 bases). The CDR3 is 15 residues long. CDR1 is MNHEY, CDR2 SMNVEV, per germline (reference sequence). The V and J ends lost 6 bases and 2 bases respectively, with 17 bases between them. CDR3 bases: TGTGCCAGCAGCACGCTAGGGACTTTCCCCTACGAGCAGTACTTC. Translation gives CASSTLGTFPYEQYF.

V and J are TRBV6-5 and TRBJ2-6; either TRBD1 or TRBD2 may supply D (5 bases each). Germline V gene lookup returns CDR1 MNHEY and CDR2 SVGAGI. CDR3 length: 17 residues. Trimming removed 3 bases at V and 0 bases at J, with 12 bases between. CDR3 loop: CASSYPGTSSGANVLTF. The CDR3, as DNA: TGTGCCAGCAGTTATCCTGGGACGAGCTCTGGGGCCAACGTCCTGACTTTC.

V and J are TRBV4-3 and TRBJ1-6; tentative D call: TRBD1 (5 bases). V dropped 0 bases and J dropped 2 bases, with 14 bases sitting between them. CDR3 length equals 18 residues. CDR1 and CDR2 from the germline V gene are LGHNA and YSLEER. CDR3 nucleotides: TGCGCCAGCAGCCAAGATTTAAGGGGTACTACCTATAATTCACCCCTCCACTTT. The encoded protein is CASSQDLRGTTYNSPLHF.

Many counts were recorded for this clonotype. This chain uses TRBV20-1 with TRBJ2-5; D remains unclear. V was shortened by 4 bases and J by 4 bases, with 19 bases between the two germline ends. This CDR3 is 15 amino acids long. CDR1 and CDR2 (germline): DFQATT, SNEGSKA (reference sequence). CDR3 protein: CSAINPSTPAETQYF. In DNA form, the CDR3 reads TGCAGTGCTATAAACCCCAGCACCCCCGCAGAGACCCAGTACTTC.

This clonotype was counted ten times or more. The DNA of the CDR3 is TGTGCCAGCAGCCAAAGTTCAAAGGCGGAGCACAAGTGGCTTTTCTTT. It yields the protein CASSQSSKAEHKWLFF. J is TRBJ1-1 and V is TRBV3-1, with no clear D. The CDR3 covers 16 residues. Germline CDR1 reads LGHDT; CDR2 reads YNNKEL (reference sequence). Deletions cut 2 bases from V and 13 bases from J, with 26 bases between.

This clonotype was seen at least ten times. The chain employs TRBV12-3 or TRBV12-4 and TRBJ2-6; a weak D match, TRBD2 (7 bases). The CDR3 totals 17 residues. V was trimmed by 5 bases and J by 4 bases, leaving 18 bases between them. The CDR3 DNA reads TGTGCCAGCAGTCGAGCTGGGGGGGCGCACGGGGCCAACGTCCTGACTTTC. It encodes CASSRAGGAHGANVLTF.

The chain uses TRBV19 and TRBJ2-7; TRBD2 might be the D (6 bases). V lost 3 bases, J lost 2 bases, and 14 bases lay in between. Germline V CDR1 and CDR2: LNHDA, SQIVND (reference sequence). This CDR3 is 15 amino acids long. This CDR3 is CASSIPLGTAYEQYF. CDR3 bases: TGTGCCAGTAGTATCCCCCTGGGGACTGCCTACGAGCAGTACTTC.

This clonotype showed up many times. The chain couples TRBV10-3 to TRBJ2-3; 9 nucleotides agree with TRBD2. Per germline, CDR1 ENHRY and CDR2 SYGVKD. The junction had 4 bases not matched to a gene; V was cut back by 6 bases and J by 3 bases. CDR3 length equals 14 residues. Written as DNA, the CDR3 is TGTGCCATCAGAGTAGCGGGAGAGACAGATACGCAGTATTTT. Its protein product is CAIRVAGETDTQYF.

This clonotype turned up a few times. In nucleotides, the CDR3 is TGTGCCAGCTCACCGTTAACAGGGATGGATACGCAGTATTTT. Encoded protein: CASSPLTGMDTQYF. The chain has TRBV18 and TRBJ2-3, with TRBD1 as a possible D gene (6 bases). Trimming stripped 3 bases from V and 6 bases from J, with 13 bases between. Germline V gene lookup returns CDR1 KGHSH and CDR2 LQKENI. The CDR3 has 14 amino acids. The full variable domain, with the rest looked up from reference TRBV18 and TRBJ2-3, is NAGVMQNPRHLVRRRGQEARLRCSPMKGHSHVYWYRQLPEEGLKFMVYLQKENIIDESGMPKERFSAEFPKEGPSILRIQQVVRGDSAAYFCASSPLTGMDTQYFGPGTRLTVL.